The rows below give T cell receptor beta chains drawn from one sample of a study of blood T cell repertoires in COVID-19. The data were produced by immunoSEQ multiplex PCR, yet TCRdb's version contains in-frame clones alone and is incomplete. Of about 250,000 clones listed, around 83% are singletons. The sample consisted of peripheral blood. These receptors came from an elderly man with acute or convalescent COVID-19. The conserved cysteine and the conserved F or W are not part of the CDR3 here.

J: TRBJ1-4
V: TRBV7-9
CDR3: ASSLQGGDEKLF

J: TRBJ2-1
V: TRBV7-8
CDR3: ASSLASGGGFEQF

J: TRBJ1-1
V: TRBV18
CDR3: ASSPPTGTNTEAF

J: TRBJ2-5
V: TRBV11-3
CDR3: ASSLTSGQETQY

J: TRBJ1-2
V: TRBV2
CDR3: ASYWGLGGYT

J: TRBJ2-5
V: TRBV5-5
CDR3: ATGQGVETQY

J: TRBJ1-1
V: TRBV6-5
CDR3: ASRWDRGNTEAF

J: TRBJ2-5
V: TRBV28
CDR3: ASSTLLSPRGQGMGQETQY

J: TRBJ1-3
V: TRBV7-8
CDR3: ASSPLSSSSGNTIY

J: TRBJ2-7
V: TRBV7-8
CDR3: ASSSTTSGRYEQY

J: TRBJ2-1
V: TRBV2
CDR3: ASREAGVSYNEQF

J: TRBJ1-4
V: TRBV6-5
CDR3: ASSYWGTDEKLF

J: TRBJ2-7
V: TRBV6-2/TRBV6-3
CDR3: ASSWDSRQY

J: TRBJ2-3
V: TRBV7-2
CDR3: ASSLAASGSTDTQY

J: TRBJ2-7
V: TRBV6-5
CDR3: ASKPSGRSSYEQY

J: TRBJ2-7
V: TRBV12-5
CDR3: ASGLVLMTSGKRKQY

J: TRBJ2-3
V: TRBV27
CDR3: ASSHWDRPDTQY

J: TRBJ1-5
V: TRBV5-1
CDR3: ASSPTTGSNQPQH

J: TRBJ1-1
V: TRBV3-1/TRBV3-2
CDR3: ASSLGQGIVAF

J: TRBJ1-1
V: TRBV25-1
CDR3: ASSEQVGTEAF

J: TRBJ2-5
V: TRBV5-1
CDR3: ASSQTSLRETQY

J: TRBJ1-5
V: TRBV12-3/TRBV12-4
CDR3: ASSGGGNQPQH

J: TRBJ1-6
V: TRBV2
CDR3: ASKGASAGQGSYNSPLH

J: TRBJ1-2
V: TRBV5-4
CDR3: ASSSGGSYGYT

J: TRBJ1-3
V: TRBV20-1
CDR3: SASLRDRGQTIY

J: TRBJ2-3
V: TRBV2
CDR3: ASSLSWFSTDTQY

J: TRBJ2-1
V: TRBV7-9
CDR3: ASSFPTGATEEQF

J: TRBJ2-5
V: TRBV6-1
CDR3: ASSEVSGTGLRPETQY

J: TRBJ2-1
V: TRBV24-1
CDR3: ATSAARGGDNEQF

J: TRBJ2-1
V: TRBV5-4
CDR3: ASSYFGTGGYEQF

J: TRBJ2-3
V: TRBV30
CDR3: AWSVPGNTDTQY

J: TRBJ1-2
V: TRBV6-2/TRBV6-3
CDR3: ASSYGGHKAYGYT

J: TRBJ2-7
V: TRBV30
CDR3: AWSVGSGGSYEQY

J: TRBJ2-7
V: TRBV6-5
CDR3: ASSYQNRGPYEQY

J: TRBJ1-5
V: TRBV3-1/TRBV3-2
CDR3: ASSKRTGQANSNQPQH

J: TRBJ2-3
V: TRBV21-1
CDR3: ASSKWETSGRSSTDTQY

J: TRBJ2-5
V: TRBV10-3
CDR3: AIRSSGTGETQY

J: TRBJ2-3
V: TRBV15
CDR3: ATSRDLTRPRGSTDTQY

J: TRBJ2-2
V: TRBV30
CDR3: AWSVWPPRYSGDTGELF

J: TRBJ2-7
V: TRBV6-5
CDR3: ASSKDRRNEQY

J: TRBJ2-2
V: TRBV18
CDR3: ASSPMRAGDTGELF

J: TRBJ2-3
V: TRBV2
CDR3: ASSAGRVADTQY

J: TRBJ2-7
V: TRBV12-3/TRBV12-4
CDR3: ASSLEHEQY

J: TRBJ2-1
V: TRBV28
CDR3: ASSWASGIEQF

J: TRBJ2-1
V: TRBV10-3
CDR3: AISGGGFEQF

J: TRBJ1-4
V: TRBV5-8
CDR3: ASSLAFWDRSEKLF

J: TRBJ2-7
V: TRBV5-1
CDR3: ASSPSGTSSGYEQY

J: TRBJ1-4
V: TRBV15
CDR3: ATSRVSGINEKLF

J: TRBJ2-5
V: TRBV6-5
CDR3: ASSLAVQETQY

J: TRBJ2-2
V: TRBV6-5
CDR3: ASSSDRVSTGELF

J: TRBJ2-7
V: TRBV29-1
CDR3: SARTSGNAYEQY

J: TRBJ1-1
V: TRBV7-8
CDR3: ASSFLTGWSTEAF

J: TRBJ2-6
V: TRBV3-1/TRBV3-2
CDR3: ASSPTRQSGANVLT

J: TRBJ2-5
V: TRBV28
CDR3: ASSGVGRETQY